This T cell receptor (beta chain) was recovered during a study of T cells after yellow fever vaccination. TCRdb reanalysed the 5' RACE reads using MiXCR and keeps one entry per CDR3 protein. The data hold some 300,000 distinct CDR3 sequences, with around 4% observed a single time. This clonotype was detected ten times or more. The sequence derives from a man younger than 30 who received the YFV17D yellow fever vaccine. Material: PBMCs, obtained on the day of the yellow fever booster vaccination.

CDR3 DNA sequence: TGTGCCAGCAAACCGGGACAGGGGAACACTGAAGCTTTCTTT. It specifies CASKPGQGNTEAFF. The chain uses TRBV7-2 and TRBJ1-1; TRBD1 matches at 9 bases. The V gene end was trimmed by 7 bases and the J gene end by 1 base; junction bases not matched to a gene: 4. Germline assignment: CDR1 SGHTA and CDR2 FQGNSA. This CDR3 is built from 14 residues.